The TCR beta chain described here comes from a study of TIL therapy for anti-PD-1-resistant metastatic lung cancer. In the study overall: Median tumor PD-L1 proportion score was roughly 5.9%. Median tumor mutation burden was approximately 1.5 mutations per megabase. Study outcomes and limitations: The baseline peripheral repertoire was partially replaced by infused TIL clonotypes that later decayed.

The CDR3 spans 13 residues. The germline V gene encodes CDR1 SNHLY and CDR2 FYNNEI. Trimming shortened V by 3 bases and J by 4 bases, and 7 bases separated the two germline ends. Time point defined: pre-treatment sample, taken before nivolumab and TIL therapy. The immunoSEQ assay was v3. Libraries were sequenced to 2 million to 2.5 million read pairs (survey) or roughly 4.5-6 million (deep). Some clones are missing from TCRdb's copy, which holds only in-frame ones; the method was immunoSEQ multiplex PCR. The sample yields about 59,000 clones, over 70% seen once. In this sample, this clone turned up a few times. Its matching antigen is unknown.

This sequence was found in a person between 25 and 80 years old with non-small cell lung cancer. The chain joins TRBV2 to TRBJ1-3; tentatively, D is TRBD1 (5 bases). Specimen: blood, collected at baseline. This chain's CDR3 is CASSERDGNTIYF. In DNA, the CDR3 is TGTGCCAGCAGTGAGCGGGACGGAAACACCATATATTTT.